The rows below give T cell receptor beta chains drawn from one sample of a study of long-term antiretroviral therapy in people with HIV. Some clones are missing from TCRdb's copy, which holds only in-frame ones; the method was immunoSEQ multiplex PCR. This sample carries roughly 25,000 clones, around 80% of them seen once, and the ten largest clones take 5% to 6%. The specimen was unsorted PBMCs, collected 1.1 years before starting antiretroviral therapy. The origin of the receptors is a woman in her 30s with HIV. Each CDR3 is given with its conserved first and last residue. Fields, in order: J gene, D gene, V gene, CDR3 DNA, CDR3 protein. The D gene is left open where the match is weak.

TRBJ2-3,.,TRBV7-6,TGTGCCAGCAGACGGTCGGTGGGTGGCACAGATACGCAGTATTTT,CASRRSVGGTDTQYF
TRBJ2-2,TRBD1,TRBV5-1,TGCGCCAGCAGCTTTCCCGCGACAGGGATCACCGGGGAGCTGTTTTTT,CASSFPATGITGELFF
TRBJ2-3,TRBD1,TRBV27,TGTGCCAGCAGTCCCCACTGGGTTCTCAGGGGGCTAAATCTCGCAGATACGCAGTATTTT,CASSPHWVLRGLNLADTQYF
TRBJ2-6,.,TRBV6-5,TGTGCCAGCAGTGTGAAGTACTCTGGGGCCAACGTCCTGACTTTC,CASSVKYSGANVLTF
TRBJ2-3,TRBD2,TRBV5-1,TGCGCCAGCAGCTCCGGGACTAGCGGAACCCCCACAGATACGCAGTATTTT,CASSSGTSGTPTDTQYF
TRBJ1-2,.,TRBV29-1,TGCAGCGTTCATGACAGCTATGGCTACACCTTC,CSVHDSYGYTF
TRBJ2-3,.,TRBV7-3,TGTGCCAGCAGCTCCCCCCGACTGGGATTCACAGATACGCAGTATTTT,CASSSPRLGFTDTQYF
TRBJ2-1,.,TRBV7-9,TGTGCCAGCAGCAACCGGGTCGAGGGAGTCAATGAGCAGTTCTTC,CASSNRVEGVNEQFF
TRBJ2-1,TRBD2,TRBV4-1,TGCGCCAGCAGCTCCCAATTGAGCGGGGGGTACAATGAGCAGTTCTTC,CASSSQLSGGYNEQFF
TRBJ2-7,TRBD1,TRBV5-1,TGCGCCAGCAGCTCGGGACAGGGGGCCGAAGAGCAGTACTTC,CASSSGQGAEEQYF
TRBJ1-1,.,TRBV19,TGTGCCAGTAGTAGAGAGAACAGGGAAGCTGAAGCTTTCTTT,CASSRENREAEAFF